The entry that follows covers one T cell receptor (beta chain) sequence. Antigen: not known. V dropped 1 base and J dropped 6; count of bases not matched to a gene: 6. From germline, CDR1 is SSHAT and CDR2 FNYEAQ (reference sequence). There are 15 residues in the CDR3. These data come from a study of cytomegalovirus exposure and HLA in healthy donors. Overall study context: The 120 or so validation repertoires used a platform that matched the one used for the 600 to 750 first-cohort repertoires, as a later analysis reported.

Study-level results: TCR beta chains numbering more than 150 were designated cytomegalovirus-associated.

The assay was immunoSEQ multiplex PCR, and TCRdb's table has in-frame clones only and misses some. The table has more than 70,000 clones, approximately 94% seen once. Among the 120 subjects of the validation cohort, separate from the roughly 600-subject first cohort, were the donors. This chain joins TRBV7-7 and TRBJ2-5; 9 bases are a match to TRBD2. The TCR was taken from a woman younger than 30 in good health and CMV-seronegative. Sequences were obtained from PBMCs. DNA of the CDR3: TGTGCCAGCAGCTTAGGGCCTAGCGGGGACAAGACCCAGTACTTC. This codes for CASSLGPSGDKTQYF.